This T cell receptor beta chain was sequenced during a study of shared clonotypes between healthy human individuals. Study-level findings and limits: Although depth was large, rarefaction showed that sequencing of the sorted subsets was incomplete.

This clone was picked up one time. Its antigen is as yet unknown. The identical CDR3 is also encoded by other nucleotide sequences in the sample. The assay was carried out at the deep level. Original data processing: Filtering differed for immunoSEQ, which gave only junction sequences without quality scores. Sequencing was performed with immunoSEQ multiplex PCR; in TCRdb, only in-frame clones are kept and a portion is missing. D and trimming come from the DNA, and the V and J calls and clone size come from that table. The sample consists of more than 550,000 clones, 92% of them appearing once. CDR3 size: 13 residues. V lost 6 bases to trimming and J lost 0 bases, with 9 bases between them. The germline V gene encodes CDR1 ENHRY and CDR2 SYGVKD. Terminally differentiated effector memory CD45RA+ cells were left out of the naive CD8 fraction, which was CD45RO-negative and positively selected for CCR7. Donors comprised healthy HIV-negative adults lacking recent acute infections or vaccinations.

The chain recombines TRBV10-3 with TRBJ2-7; D might be TRBD2 (6 bases). The clonotype originates from a man aged 30 to 45 in good health. The specimen sequenced was naive CD8+ T cells sorted from blood. The CDR3: CAIREGSSYEQYF. The CDR3 DNA is TGTGCCATCAGGGAGGGGAGCTCCTACGAGCAGTACTTC.